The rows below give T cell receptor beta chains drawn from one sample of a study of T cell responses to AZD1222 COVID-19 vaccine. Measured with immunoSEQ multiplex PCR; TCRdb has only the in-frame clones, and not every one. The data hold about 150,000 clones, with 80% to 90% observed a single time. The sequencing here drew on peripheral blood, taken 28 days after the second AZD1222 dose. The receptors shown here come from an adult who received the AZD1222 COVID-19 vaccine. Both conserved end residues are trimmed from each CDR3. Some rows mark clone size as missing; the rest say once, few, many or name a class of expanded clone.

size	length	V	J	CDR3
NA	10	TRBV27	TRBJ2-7	ASSTGPYEQY
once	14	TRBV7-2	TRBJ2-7	ASSSPGQTPSYEQY
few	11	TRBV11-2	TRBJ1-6	ASSLVLGSPLH
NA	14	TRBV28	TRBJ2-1	ASSLSGQGKNNEQF
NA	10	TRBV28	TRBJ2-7	ASGKGVSEQY
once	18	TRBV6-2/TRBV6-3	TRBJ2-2	ASSYSPTSGRALNTGELF
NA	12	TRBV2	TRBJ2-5	ASKKGGGGETQY
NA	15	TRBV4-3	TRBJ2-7	ASSQDRAGDGSYEQY
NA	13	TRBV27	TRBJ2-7	ASSLVGLAGYEQY
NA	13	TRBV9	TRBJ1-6	ASSVRPSYNSPLH
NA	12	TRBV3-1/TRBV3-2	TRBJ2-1	ASSRTSSYNEQF
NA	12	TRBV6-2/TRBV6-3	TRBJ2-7	ASSRTGMFGEQY
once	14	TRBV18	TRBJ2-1	ASSPLGVGDYNEQF
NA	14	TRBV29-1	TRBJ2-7	SVVWGTSGNSYEQY
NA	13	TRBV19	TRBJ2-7	ASSRGGLDTFEQY
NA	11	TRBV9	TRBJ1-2	ASSADRGHGYT
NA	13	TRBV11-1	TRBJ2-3	ASSFLGASTDTQY
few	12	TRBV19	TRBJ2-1	ASSIRGAANEQF
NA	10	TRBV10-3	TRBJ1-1	AISNRGTEAF
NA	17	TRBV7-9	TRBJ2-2	ASSTTSGNSFTNTGELF
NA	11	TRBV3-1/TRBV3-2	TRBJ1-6	ASNPKGNSPLH
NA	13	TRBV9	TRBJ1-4	ASSVGSSIDEKLF
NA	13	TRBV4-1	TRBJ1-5	ASSQSGLWDQPQH
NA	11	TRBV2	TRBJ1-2	ASRWEANYGYT
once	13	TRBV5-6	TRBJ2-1	ASSLWQGGKREEF
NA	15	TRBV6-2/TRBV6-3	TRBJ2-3	ASSFTQGAVGTDTQY
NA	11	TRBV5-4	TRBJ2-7	ASSSTSSLEQY
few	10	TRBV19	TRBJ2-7	ASKTRDREKY
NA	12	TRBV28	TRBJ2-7	ASSRGGGYHEQY
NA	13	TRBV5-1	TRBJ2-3	ASSLRSPSQDTQY
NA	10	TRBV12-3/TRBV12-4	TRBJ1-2	ASGMGEGGYT
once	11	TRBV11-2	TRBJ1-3	ASSLGRGNTIY
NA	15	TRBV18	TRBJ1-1	ASSPLVAGGTSTEAF
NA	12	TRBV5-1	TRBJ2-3	ASRLAGVADTQY
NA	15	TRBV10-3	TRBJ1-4	AISESIARGPGEKLF
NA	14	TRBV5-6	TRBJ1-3	ASSSPGQGSGNTIY
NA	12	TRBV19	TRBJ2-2	ASSIFGNTGELF
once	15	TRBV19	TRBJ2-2	ASTTNGWQGGTGELF
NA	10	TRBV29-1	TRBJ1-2	SVYPGAYGYT
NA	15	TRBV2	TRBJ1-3	ASSETQVIPSGNTIY
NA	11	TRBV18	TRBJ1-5	ASSPASREPQH
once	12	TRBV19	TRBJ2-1	ASSRGGWNNEQF
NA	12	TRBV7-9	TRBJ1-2	ASSLEQGMGGYT
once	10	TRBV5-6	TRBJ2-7	ASSYSAWEQY
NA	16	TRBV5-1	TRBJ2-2	ASSLGQAMGSFTGELF
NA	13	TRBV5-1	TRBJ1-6	ASRETPGGNSPLH
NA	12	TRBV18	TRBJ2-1	AGAGTSGYNEQF
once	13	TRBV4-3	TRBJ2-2	ASSRRDRVPGELF
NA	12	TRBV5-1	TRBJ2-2	ASSLVLNTGELF
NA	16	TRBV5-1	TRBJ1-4	ASSLRGTADATNEKLF
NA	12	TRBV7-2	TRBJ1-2	ASSYSGTPQGYT
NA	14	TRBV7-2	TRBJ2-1	ASSVASGLSYNEQF
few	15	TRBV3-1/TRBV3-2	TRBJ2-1	ASSQGWGSGRAFEQF
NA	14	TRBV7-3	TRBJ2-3	ASSLLAPAGTDTQY
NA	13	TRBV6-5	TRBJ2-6	ASTHGGSGANVLT
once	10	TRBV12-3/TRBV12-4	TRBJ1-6	ASSARSGPLH